This passage covers 18 T cell receptor beta chains from one sample sequenced in a study of Ad26.COV2.S vaccination and SARS-CoV-2 variants. Treatment meaning: over 15 received Ad26.COV2.S at low or high dose, single or two shots; a few received placebo; per-sample allocation not given. Day 63 following the first vaccine or placebo injection was when the samples were taken. Only in-frame clones appear in the TCRdb table, and some are missing; sequencing was by immunoSEQ multiplex PCR. The sample has 380,000 or so clones; around 90% are singletons. The sample was peripheral blood, taken in a trial of Ad26.COV2.S vaccine versus placebo. All receptors derive from a person aged 18-60 years who received the Ad26.COV2.S COVID-19 vaccine or a placebo.

The chain recombines TRBV19 with TRBJ2-1; 15 positions agree with TRBD2. From germline, CDR1 is LNHDA and CDR2 SQIVND (reference sequence). V lost 4 bases, J lost 9 bases, and 7 bases stayed unmatched. The CDR3 runs 16 residues. The CDR3 nucleotides read TGTGCCAGTAGTACGGGGACTAGCGGGGGGCAGGGTGAGCAGTTCTTC. Its translation is CASSTGTSGGQGEQFF.

This clone appeared a single time. The chain carries TRBV18 and TRBJ1-6, with 12 bases lining up with TRBD1. Germline trimming cut 2 bases from V and 0 bases from J; bases unmatched to any gene: 2. The CDR3 contains 18 residues. CDR1 and CDR2 (germline): KGHSH, LQKENI. The CDR3 nucleotides are TGTGCCAGCTCACCAAAGGGACAGGGGGCCTCCTATAATTCACCCCTCCACTTT. Its translation is CASSPKGQGASYNSPLHF.

The J gene is TRBJ1-1, the V gene TRBV20-1; possible D gene TRBD1, 6 bases. The germline V gene has CDR1 DFQATT and CDR2 SNEGSKA (reference sequence). CDR3 length: 11 residues. Trimming stripped 3 bases from V and 6 bases from J, with 8 bases between. The CDR3 region has the DNA TGCAGTGCTAGTGGACAGCCTGAAGCTTTCTTT. This encodes CSASGQPEAFF.

The chain recombines TRBV6-2 or TRBV6-3 with TRBJ1-1; D gene ambiguous. The V end was cut by 2 bases, the J end by 1 base, with 14 bases between. This CDR3 is built from 16 residues. Looked up from germline, CDR1 is MNHEY and CDR2 is SVGEGT. For the CDR3, the DNA is TGTGCCAGCAGTTACCCAAGAAGGGCCGGGAACACTGAAGCTTTCTTT. The encoded protein is CASSYPRRAGNTEAFF.

V gene TRBV7-3 combines with J gene TRBJ2-7; 11 bases match TRBD1. V lost 5 bases, J lost 2 bases, and 8 bases stayed unmatched. The germline CDR1 and CDR2 sequences are SGHTA and FQGTGA. This CDR3 has 16 residues. This CDR3 is CASSPSPGQGAYEQYF. The CDR3 DNA reads as TGTGCCAGCAGCCCCTCCCCGGGACAGGGGGCCTACGAGCAGTACTTC.

The chain joins TRBV14 to TRBJ2-4; 7 nucleotides line up with TRBD1. The CDR3 is 15 residues long. CDR1 and CDR2 (germline): SGHDN, FVKESK. Unmatched junction bases numbered 6, after V lost 3 bases and J lost 4 bases. CDR3 sequence reads: CASSHREGQKNIQYF. In DNA, the CDR3 is TGTGCCAGCAGCCACCGAGAGGGACAGAAAAACATTCAGTACTTC.

V gene TRBV19 combines with J gene TRBJ2-3, with D possibly TRBD1 on 6 matching bases. Germline V gene data show CDR1 as LNHDA and CDR2 as SQIVND (reference sequence). V was shortened by 8 bases and J by 5 bases, with 20 bases between the two germline ends. The CDR3 is made up of 15 amino acids. The CDR3 loop is CASQGTPRPQDTQYF. Here the CDR3 DNA reads TGTGCCAGTCAAGGGACACCTAGACCACAAGATACGCAGTATTTT.

V and J are TRBV7-9 and TRBJ1-4, with 9 positions matching TRBD1. CDR1 SEHNR and CDR2 FQNEAQ come from the germline V gene (reference sequence). Trimming at V came to 3 bases and at J to 7 bases, leaving 6 bases not matched to a gene. The CDR3 spans 15 residues. DNA of the CDR3: TGTGCCAGCAGCTTCGAGGGACAGGGTAGTGAAAAACTGTTTTTT. Amino acids: CASSFEGQGSEKLFF.

This chain uses TRBV6-4 with TRBJ2-3; D gene ambiguous. The germline CDR1 and CDR2 sequences are MRHNA and SNTAGT. This CDR3 region has 15 residues. Trimming shortened V by 0 bases and J by 6 bases, and 13 bases separated the two germline ends. CDR3 DNA sequence: TGTGCCAGCAGTGACTCCGGGCTTGGAGTGGATACGCAGTATTTT. It translates to CASSDSGLGVDTQYF.

The J gene is TRBJ2-5, the V gene TRBV12-5; D unresolved. CDR3 length: 12 amino acids. Trimming removed 0 bases from V and 5 bases from J, with 4 bases in between. The germline V gene encodes CDR1 LGHNT and CDR2 FRNRAP. CDR3 nucleotide sequence: TGTGCTAGTGGTTTGGTGTCGGAGACCCAGTACTTC. Protein product: CASGLVSETQYF.

The rearrangement joins TRBV7-8 to TRBJ1-1; 7 nucleotides agree with TRBD1. The CDR3 extends over 15 amino acids. Germline trimming cut 3 bases from V and 6 bases from J; bases unmatched to any gene: 10. Germline V lookup: CDR1 SGHVS, CDR2 FQNEAQ. CDR3 nucleotides: TGTGCCAGCAGCTTCCCGGGGAACAGGGGTCCTGAAGCTTTCTTT. This sequence encodes CASSFPGNRGPEAFF.

The genes are TRBV18 and TRBJ2-1, with 8 bases aligning to TRBD2. There are 15 residues in the CDR3. Germline loops: CDR1 KGHSH, CDR2 LQKENI. J lost 2 bases, V lost 2 bases, and 2 bases had no gene match. CDR3 amino acids: CASSPSGGPYNEQFF. CDR3 coding DNA: TGTGCCAGCTCACCAAGCGGGGGACCCTACAATGAGCAGTTCTTC.

The V gene is TRBV4-2, the J gene TRBJ1-5, with D tentatively TRBD1 (5 bases). Germline V gene data show CDR1 as LGHNA and CDR2 as YNFKEQ. The V end was cut by 4 bases, the J end by 2 bases, with 12 bases between. This CDR3 has 15 amino acids. Here the CDR3 reads CASSPGTAGNQPQHF. CDR3 nucleotides: TGTGCCAGCAGCCCCGGGACGGCGGGCAATCAGCCCCAGCATTTT.

V usage is TRBV4-1 and J usage is TRBJ1-2, with 8 bases fitting TRBD1. This CDR3 has 15 residues. Per germline, CDR1 MGHRA and CDR2 YSYEKL. J was trimmed by 5 bases and V by 0 bases; bases with no gene match: 5. The CDR3 is CASSQEGTGEYGYTF. As DNA, the CDR3 is TGCGCCAGCAGCCAAGAGGGGACAGGAGAATATGGCTACACCTTC.

The V call is TRBV5-6, the J call TRBJ1-4, with D maybe TRBD1 (5 bases). The CDR3 consists of 13 residues. V lost 4 bases and J lost 5, with 9 bases in between. The V gene's germline CDR1 is SGHDT and CDR2 YYEEEE. The CDR3 DNA is TGTGCCAGCAGCGGGGACTTAAATGAAAAACTGTTTTTT. This translates into CASSGDLNEKLFF.

V gene TRBV5-6 combines with J gene TRBJ2-3; 9 bases agree with TRBD1. CDR3 length: 17 amino acids. Germline lookup yields CDR1 SGHDT and CDR2 YYEEEE. V shed 3 bases and J 0 bases; nucleotides not matched to a gene: 8. The CDR3 is CASSSGTGRASTDTQYF. The DNA of the CDR3 is TGTGCCAGCAGCTCCGGGACAGGGCGTGCTAGCACAGATACGCAGTATTTT.

J is TRBJ2-7 and V is TRBV5-1, with TRBD2 matching over 7 bases. The junction had 2 bases not matched to a gene; V was cut back by 3 bases and J by 5 bases. The CDR3 covers 12 residues. Germline V gene sequence: CDR1 SGHRS, CDR2 YFSETQ. The CDR3 DNA sequence: TGCGCCAGCAGCTGGGGGAGGGACGAGCAGTACTTC. Translated, it gives CASSWGRDEQYF. Combining the CDR3 with reference TRBV5-1 and TRBJ2-7 gives the whole variable domain KAGVTQTPRYLIKTRGQQVTLSCSPISGHRSVSWYQQTPGQGLQFLFEYFSETQRNKGNFPGRFSGRQFSNSRSEMNVSTLELGDSALYLCASSWGRDEQYFGPGTRLTVT.

The V call is TRBV7-3, the J call TRBJ1-2; 8 nucleotides agree with TRBD1. With V trimmed by 3 bases and J by 4 bases, 4 bases remained unmatched. The CDR3 runs to 14 residues. Looked up from germline, CDR1 is SGHTA and CDR2 is FQGTGA. CDR3 coding DNA: TGTGCCAGCAGCTTCGGACAGGGAGGCTATGGCTACACCTTC. It translates to CASSFGQGGYGYTF.